This TCR beta chain appears in the sequencing data of a study of technical replicates of blood from a handful of donors. The CDR3 sequence is 13 residues long. CDR1 is SGHRS, CDR2 YFSETQ, per germline. Trimming removed 2 bases from V and 5 bases from J, with 10 bases in between. Sequencing used immunoSEQ multiplex PCR; TCRdb keeps in-frame clones, though not all of them. The table includes 59,000 or so clones, around 93% detected once. This clonotype originated in a human donor in good health. Some clones in this sample may be carry-over from other donors' samples. V and J are TRBV5-1 and TRBJ2-5; perhaps TRBD1 as D (6 bases). The sample comprised PBMCs. The CDR3 here is CASSFRGTETQYF. The CDR3 nucleotides read TGCGCCAGCAGCTTCAGGGGCACCGAGACCCAGTACTTC.